This is a list of T cell receptor beta chains from one sample in a study of blood T cell repertoires in COVID-19. Sequenced by immunoSEQ multiplex PCR; TCRdb stores in-frame clones only, minus some. The sample includes hundreds of thousands of clones, approximately 90% of them seen just once. Sequencing used PBMCs or T cells enriched from blood (not recorded which). The receptors stem from a man aged 45 to 65 who had been exposed to COVID-19. Both conserved end residues are part of each CDR3. A D gene is named only where the DNA matches it firmly. Clone size appears in some rows only: once, few, many, or a class for an expanded clone.

j_call,v_call,clone_size,d_call,cdr3_nt,cdr3_aa
TRBJ2-1,TRBV7-9,.,.,TGTGCCAGCAGCTTAGCCTCCGGCAATGAGCAGTTCTTC,CASSLASGNEQFF
TRBJ1-1,TRBV18,.,.,TGTGCCAGCTCACCCCGAACCACAAAACCGAACCCAGGGACTGAAGCTTTCTTT,CASSPRTTKPNPGTEAFF
TRBJ2-1,TRBV3-1/TRBV3-2,.,TRBD2,TGTGCCAGCAGCCAAGACGGGACTAGCTTAAGCAATGAGCAGTTCTTC,CASSQDGTSLSNEQFF
TRBJ2-5,TRBV7-3,.,TRBD1,TGTGCCAGCAGCAAGGGACAGTTAGAGACCCAGTACTTC,CASSKGQLETQYF
TRBJ2-5,TRBV7-9,once,.,TGTGCCAGCAGCTTAGGTCGCTCGGCGGAGATACAAGAGACCCAGTACTTC,CASSLGRSAEIQETQYF
TRBJ1-1,TRBV14,once,TRBD1,TGTGCCAGCAGCCAAGGACAGGGGGCATGGGACACTGAAGCTTTCTTT,CASSQGQGAWDTEAFF
TRBJ1-2,TRBV6-2/TRBV6-3,.,.,TGTGCCAGCAGTTACTTGGCAGGCTATGGCTACACCTTC,CASSYLAGYGYTF
TRBJ1-2,TRBV19,.,.,TGTGCCGTAGGACTTTATGGCTACACCTTC,CAVGLYGYTF
TRBJ2-2,TRBV28,.,.,TGTGCCAGCAGTTTGGGCAGCCCCCGGGAGCTGTTTTTT,CASSLGSPRELFF
TRBJ1-5,TRBV27,.,TRBD1,TGTGCCAGCAGTTTGACAGGGCCTACGGAGCCCCAGCATTTT,CASSLTGPTEPQHF
TRBJ2-2,TRBV9,.,TRBD2,TGTGCCAGCAGCGTAGTTAGCCCACAAATAGCGGGGGATCCTACCGGGGAGCTGTTTTTT,CASSVVSPQIAGDPTGELFF
TRBJ1-6,TRBV11-3,.,TRBD1,TGTGCCAGCAGCTTAGTCAGGGGGCGTTCACCCCTCCACTTT,CASSLVRGRSPLHF
TRBJ1-2,TRBV30,.,TRBD1,TGTGCCTGGCAGACAGGGGGCTACTATGGCTACACCTTC,CAWQTGGYYGYTF
TRBJ1-2,TRBV11-2,once,.,TGTGCCAGCAGCTTGACTGGTACGGGTAACTATGGCTACACCTTC,CASSLTGTGNYGYTF
TRBJ2-7,TRBV27,.,.,TGTGCCAGCAGTACTACGACTAAGATGGGGGAGCAGTACTTC,CASSTTTKMGEQYF
TRBJ2-7,TRBV9,.,.,TGTGCCAGCAGCGTAGGGCCTTACGAGCAGTACTTC,CASSVGPYEQYF
TRBJ2-1,TRBV2,.,TRBD2,TGTGCCACCCAAAACCGGGGTAGCGGGAGGGGAGCCTACAATGAGCAGTTCTTC,CATQNRGSGRGAYNEQFF
TRBJ1-2,TRBV2,.,.,TGTGCCAGCACTTACAGGAACTATGGCTACACCTTC,CASTYRNYGYTF
TRBJ2-2,TRBV7-9,.,TRBD2,TGTGCCAGCAGCCCCCGGGGAGGGCCCGGGGAGCTGTTTTTT,CASSPRGGPGELFF
TRBJ1-4,TRBV7-9,.,.,TGTGCCAGCAGTCCTCAGGGATTAGGTGAAAAACTGTTTTTT,CASSPQGLGEKLFF
TRBJ1-4,TRBV4-1,.,.,TGCGCCAGCAGCCAAGATCTTCTTTCGGACAGTTGGATTTTT,CASSQDLLSDSWIF
TRBJ2-5,TRBV3-1/TRBV3-2,.,.,TGTGCCAGCAGCCCCCGCGGGGTGTTGGAGACCCAGTACTTC,CASSPRGVLETQYF
TRBJ2-2,TRBV13,.,.,TGTGCCAGCACATCTTACAGGGTTACCGGGGAGCTGTTTTTT,CASTSYRVTGELFF
TRBJ1-1,TRBV6-6,.,.,TGTGCCAGCACCTTAGCGGGGGAGGCTGAAGCTTTCTTT,CASTLAGEAEAFF
TRBJ2-3,TRBV5-1,.,TRBD2,TGCGCCAGCAGCTCGGGACTAGCGGGGAGCTACACAGATACGCAGTATTTT,CASSSGLAGSYTDTQYF
TRBJ2-3,TRBV28,.,TRBD1,TGTGCCAGCAGTTTAGTTCAGGGGGTATCCTCTGATACGCAGTATTTT,CASSLVQGVSSDTQYF
TRBJ2-7,TRBV28,.,.,TGTGCCAGCAGTTTTTCGTTCCAGGGTTGGGGGCAGTACTTC,CASSFSFQGWGQYF
TRBJ2-5,TRBV9,.,TRBD1,TGTGCCAGCAGCGGGACAGGGGGTGTGCAAGAGACCCAGTACTTC,CASSGTGGVQETQYF
TRBJ1-2,TRBV7-9,once,TRBD1,TGTGCCAGCAGCTTAGGACAGGGGGCCTACTATGGCTACACCTTC,CASSLGQGAYYGYTF
TRBJ1-6,TRBV5-1,.,TRBD1,TGCGCCAGCAGCTTGGAAGGGACAGCGTTTTCACCCCTCCACTTT,CASSLEGTAFSPLHF
TRBJ1-4,TRBV2,.,.,TGTGCCAGCAGTGAAGCGCCCAGGGGAAAAACTAATGAAAAACTGTTTTTT,CASSEAPRGKTNEKLFF
TRBJ1-3,TRBV29-1,.,.,TGCAGCGTTGAAGGTGCAGACTCTGGAAACACCATATATTTT,CSVEGADSGNTIYF
TRBJ2-7,TRBV20-1,.,.,TGCAGTGCTAGTGGGGGGCGGGGGAACTCCTACGAGCAGTACTTC,CSASGGRGNSYEQYF
TRBJ2-1,TRBV7-2,.,TRBD2,TGTGCCAGCAGCAGCGGACTAGCGGGTTGGGGGGAGCAGTTCTTC,CASSSGLAGWGEQFF
TRBJ1-2,TRBV28,.,TRBD1,TGTGCCAGCAGTTCACAGACAGGGGTTGGAAACTATGGCTACACCTTC,CASSSQTGVGNYGYTF
TRBJ1-5,TRBV5-1,.,.,TGCGCCAGCAGCGTATCAGGGCTCGATCAGCCCCAGCATTTT,CASSVSGLDQPQHF
TRBJ2-5,TRBV5-1,.,.,TGCGCCAGCAGCTTGACAGGGTCGGAAGAGACCCAGTACTTC,CASSLTGSEETQYF
TRBJ2-3,TRBV9,.,.,TGTGCCAGCAGCGCCGGACTCTTCCTGAGCACAGATACGCAGTATTTT,CASSAGLFLSTDTQYF
TRBJ1-3,TRBV29-1,.,.,TGCAGCGCCGGGGACAAGACAACCTCTGGAAACACCATATATTTT,CSAGDKTTSGNTIYF
TRBJ2-5,TRBV5-1,.,.,TGCGCCAGCAGCTATGGTGGAATGACGACGGGTCAAGAGACCCAGTACTTC,CASSYGGMTTGQETQYF
TRBJ2-1,TRBV11-2,.,.,TGTGCCAGCAGCTTAGGACAGGGAGGTTCTAGCGTCTTC,CASSLGQGGSSVF
TRBJ1-2,TRBV5-1,.,TRBD1,TGCGCCAGCAGCGTAGTACCCTCAGGGGGGAACTATGGCTACACCTTC,CASSVVPSGGNYGYTF
TRBJ1-2,TRBV28,.,.,TGTGCCAGCAGTACCCAGGGAGGCCCCTTGCATGGCTACACCTTC,CASSTQGGPLHGYTF
TRBJ2-7,TRBV15,.,TRBD1,TGTGCCACCAGCAAGGACAGGGGAGTGTCCTACGAGCAGTACTTC,CATSKDRGVSYEQYF
TRBJ1-2,TRBV18,.,TRBD1,TGTGCCAGCTCACCCGACAGGGCCTATGGCTACACCTTC,CASSPDRAYGYTF
TRBJ1-1,TRBV7-3,.,.,TGTGCCAGCAGTGAACAGGGAAGGAACACTGAAGCTTTCTTT,CASSEQGRNTEAFF
TRBJ1-6,TRBV28,.,.,TGTGCCAGTGGGGGGGGCCAGGGTGGATCACCCCTCCACTTT,CASGGGQGGSPLHF
TRBJ1-2,TRBV27,.,.,TGTGCCAGCAGTTCAATCCGAGGGGGCTATGGCTACACCTTC,CASSSIRGGYGYTF
TRBJ2-2,TRBV6-6,once,.,TGTGCCAGCAGTAACTACAGGGGCGGGATCGCCGGGGAGCTGTTTTTT,CASSNYRGGIAGELFF
TRBJ2-2,TRBV5-1,.,TRBD1,TGCGCCAGCAGCTTGGAACAGGGGGGGAACACCGGGGAGCTGTTTTTT,CASSLEQGGNTGELFF
TRBJ1-1,TRBV27,.,.,TGTGCCAGCAGTCCCCGACAGAACACTGAAGCTTTCTTT,CASSPRQNTEAFF
TRBJ1-6,TRBV9,.,.,TGTGCCAGCAGCCGGGGGGATTCCTATAATTCACCCCTCCACTTT,CASSRGDSYNSPLHF
TRBJ1-4,TRBV5-1,.,.,TGCGCCAGCAGCCGGGACATGACTAATGAAAAACTGTTTTTT,CASSRDMTNEKLFF
TRBJ1-3,TRBV19,.,.,TGTGCCAGTAGCTTCCGGGCCGGGGGAACTGGAAACACCATATATTTT,CASSFRAGGTGNTIYF
TRBJ1-1,TRBV6-5,.,TRBD1,TGTGCCAGCAGTTCGCGGACAGGGACCGACACTGAAGCTTTCTTT,CASSSRTGTDTEAFF